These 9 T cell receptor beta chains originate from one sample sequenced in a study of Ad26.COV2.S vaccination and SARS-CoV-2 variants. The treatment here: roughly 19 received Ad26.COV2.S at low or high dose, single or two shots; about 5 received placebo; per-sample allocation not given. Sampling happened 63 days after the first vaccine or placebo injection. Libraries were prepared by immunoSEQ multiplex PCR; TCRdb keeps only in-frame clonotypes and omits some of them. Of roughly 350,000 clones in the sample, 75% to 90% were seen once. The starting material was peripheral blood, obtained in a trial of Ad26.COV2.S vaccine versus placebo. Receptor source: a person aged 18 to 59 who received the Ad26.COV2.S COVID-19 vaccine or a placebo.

CDR3 in amino acids: CASIRGGNQETQYF. The CDR3 region has the DNA TGTGCCAGCATTCGGGGCGGGAACCAAGAGACCCAGTACTTC. The chain has TRBV6-5 and TRBJ2-5; a weak D match, TRBD2 (6 bases). In germline, CDR1 is MNHEY, CDR2 SVGAGI. This CDR3 spans 14 amino acids. Trimming left V 7 bases short and J 0 bases short, with 12 bases between.

The CDR3 sequence is CAWSIGNTEAFF. CDR3 DNA sequence: TGTGCCTGGAGTATCGGAAACACTGAAGCTTTCTTT. This chain uses TRBV30 with TRBJ1-1, with D hard to call. V was cut by 2 bases and J by 2 bases, with 6 bases left in between. Germline V gene sequence: CDR1 GTSNPN, CDR2 SVGIG (reference sequence). The CDR3 has 12 residues.

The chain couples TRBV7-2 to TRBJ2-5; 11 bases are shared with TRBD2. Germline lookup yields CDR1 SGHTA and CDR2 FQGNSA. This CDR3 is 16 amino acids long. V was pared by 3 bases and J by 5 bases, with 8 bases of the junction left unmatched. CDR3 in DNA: TGTGCCAGCAGCTTCTCCCTAGCGGGAGGTTGGGAGACCCAGTACTTC. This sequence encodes CASSFSLAGGWETQYF.

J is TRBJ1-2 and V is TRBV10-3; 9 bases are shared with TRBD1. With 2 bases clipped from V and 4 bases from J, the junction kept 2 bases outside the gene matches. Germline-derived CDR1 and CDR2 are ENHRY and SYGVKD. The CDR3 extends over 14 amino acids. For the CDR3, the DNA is TGTGCCATCAGTGAGACAGGGGGCATCTATGGCTACACCTTC. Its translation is CAISETGGIYGYTF.

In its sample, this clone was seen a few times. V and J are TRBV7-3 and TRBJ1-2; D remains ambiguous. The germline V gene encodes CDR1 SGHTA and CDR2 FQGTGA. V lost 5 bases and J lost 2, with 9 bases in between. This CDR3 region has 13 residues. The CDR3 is CASSRAPNYGYTF. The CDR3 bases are TGTGCCAGCAGCAGGGCCCCGAACTATGGCTACACCTTC.

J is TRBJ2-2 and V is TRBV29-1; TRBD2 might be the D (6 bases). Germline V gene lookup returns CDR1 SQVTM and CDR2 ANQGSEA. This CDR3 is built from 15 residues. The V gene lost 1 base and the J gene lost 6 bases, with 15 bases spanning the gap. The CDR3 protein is CSVEVAGYQPGELFF. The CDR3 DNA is TGCAGCGTTGAAGTTGCGGGGTATCAGCCCGGGGAGCTGTTTTTT.

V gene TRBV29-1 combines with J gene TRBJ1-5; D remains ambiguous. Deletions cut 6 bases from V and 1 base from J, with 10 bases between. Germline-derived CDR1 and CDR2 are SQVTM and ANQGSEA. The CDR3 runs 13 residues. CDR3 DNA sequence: TGCAGCGTGCGGACTGGAAGCAATCAGCCCCAGCATTTT. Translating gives CSVRTGSNQPQHF.

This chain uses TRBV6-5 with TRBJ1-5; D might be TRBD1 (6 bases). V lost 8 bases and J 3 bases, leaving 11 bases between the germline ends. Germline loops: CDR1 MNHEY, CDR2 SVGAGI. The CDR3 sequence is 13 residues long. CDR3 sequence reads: CASGTGTNQPQHF. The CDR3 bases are TGTGCCAGCGGAACAGGGACCAATCAGCCCCAGCATTTT.

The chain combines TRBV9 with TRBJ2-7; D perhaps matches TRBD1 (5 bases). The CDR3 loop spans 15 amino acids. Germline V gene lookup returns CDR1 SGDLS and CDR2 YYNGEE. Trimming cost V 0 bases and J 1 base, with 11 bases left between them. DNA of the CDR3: TGTGCCAGCAGCGTAGCTTGGGCAGGGTCCTACGAGCAGTACTTC. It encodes CASSVAWAGSYEQYF.